The 22 T cell receptor beta chains presented below share a single source sample, sequenced in a study of beta chain features in type 1 diabetes. Study observations and caveats: TCRB CDR3s from Type 1 diabetes patients were moderately but significantly shorter in all four CD4+ subsets.

Expressed TCRB transcripts were sequenced because the entire RNA isolate underwent reverse transcription. This table comes from immunoSEQ multiplex PCR, and its TCRdb copy is limited to in-frame clones, with some not included. The sample yields around 310,000 clones, roughly 12% seen once. What these receptors recognize is not known. Specimen: naive CD4+ T cells from blood. The receptors derive from a woman aged 18-29 years with type 1 diabetes.

This clone was counted a few times. V gene TRBV30 combines with J gene TRBJ1-5; 7 nucleotides align to TRBD1. Germline CDR1 reads GTSNPN; CDR2 reads SVGIG (reference sequence). CDR3 length: 14 residues. The junction had 5 bases not matched to a gene; V was cut back by 0 bases and J by 6 bases. CDR3 region: CAWSVGGGGQPQHF. The CDR3 bases are TGTGCCTGGAGTGTTGGAGGGGGCGGTCAGCCCCAGCATTTT.

This chain uses TRBV1 with TRBJ1-5; TRBD1 is taken as the D call from the table, unchecked against the DNA. TRBV1 is recorded as a pseudogene. CDR3 size: 14 residues. CDR3 nucleotides: TGCACCAGAAATCGGACAGGGGTAAATCAGCCCCAGCATTTT. Its translation: CTRNRTGVNQPQHF.

This clone was picked up a small number of times. The CDR3 reads CASSLTSTDTQYF. The CDR3 coding sequence is TGTGCCAGCTCACTCACTAGCACAGATACGCAGTATTTT. The V gene is TRBV18, the J gene TRBJ2-3; D not certain. This CDR3 has 13 amino acids. V lost 4 bases, J lost 0 bases, and 5 bases lay in between. The germline gives CDR1 KGHSH, CDR2 LQKENI.

The CDR3 sequence: CASSPLAGAGANVLTF. DNA of the CDR3: TGTGCCAGCAGTCCTTTAGCCGGGGCTGGGGCCAACGTCCTGACTTTC. The chain links TRBV28 to TRBJ2-6; D is possibly TRBD2 (5 bases). Germline V gene sequence: CDR1 MDHEN, CDR2 SYDVKM. The CDR3 extends over 16 amino acids. The ends were cut back, 5 bases at V and 2 bases at J, with 13 bases in the middle.

This clone has more than one count but fewer than ten. This chain links TRBV5-1 with TRBJ2-3, with D perhaps TRBD1 (6 bases). Trimming shortened V by 5 bases and J by 3 bases, and 7 bases separated the two germline ends. The germline V gene encodes CDR1 SGHRS and CDR2 YFSETQ. CDR3 length: 12 residues. As DNA, the CDR3 is TGCGCCAGCAGAACAGGGACAGATACGCAGTATTTT. Translated: CASRTGTDTQYF.

This clone appeared a few times. The chain uses TRBV2 and TRBJ1-1; 8 bases map to TRBD1. The CDR3 totals 15 residues. Germline lookup yields CDR1 SNHLY and CDR2 FYNNEI. With 2 bases clipped from V and 7 bases from J, the junction kept 9 bases outside the gene matches. The CDR3 region has the DNA TGTGCCAGCAGTGAACTCCAGGGGGCCCAAGATGAAGCTTTCTTT. This translates into CASSELQGAQDEAFF.

The gene calls are TRBV7-6 and TRBJ2-1, with 8 nucleotides matching TRBD2. The CDR3 is 16 amino acids. Per the germline V gene, CDR1 is SGHVS and CDR2 is FNYEAQ. With 7 bases clipped from V and 3 bases from J, the junction kept 11 bases outside the gene matches. The DNA of the CDR3 is TGTGCCAGCAACCCAACTAGCGGAGCCCTCTACAATGAGCAGTTCTTC. Residues: CASNPTSGALYNEQFF. The full variable domain, rest sourced from reference TRBV7-6 and TRBJ2-1, is GAGVSQSPRYKVTKRGQDVALRCDPISGHVSLYWYRQALGQGPEFLTYFNYEAQQDKSGLPNDRFSAERPEGSISTLTIQRTEQRDSAMYRCASNPTSGALYNEQFFGPGTRLTVL.

This clone was recorded a few times. The rearrangement links TRBV5-1 to TRBJ2-1, with TRBD1 matching over 7 bases. This CDR3 spans 14 amino acids. CDR1 is SGHRS and CDR2 is YFSETQ in the germline V gene. The trim removed 3 bases at V and 13 bases at J, leaving 13 bases unmatched. In DNA form, the CDR3 reads TGCGCCAGCAGCTCAATCCTCCGGGACAGTTATCAGTTCTTC. Its protein is CASSSILRDSYQFF.

This clone came up a few times. The chain has TRBV7-9 and TRBJ2-3; D uncertain. Trimming shortened V by 1 base and J by 6 bases, and 14 bases separated the two germline ends. CDR1 is SEHNR and CDR2 is FQNEAQ in the germline V gene (reference sequence). The CDR3 is 15 amino acids. CDR3 DNA sequence: TGTGCCAGCAGCTTAGAAGAGGCAGTCCGCGATACGCAGTATTTT. This sequence encodes CASSLEEAVRDTQYF.

The chain employs TRBV6-5 and TRBJ2-1; TRBD1 matches 7 bases. This CDR3 has 13 residues. With 8 bases clipped from V and 5 bases from J, the junction kept 6 bases outside the gene matches. Germline assignment: CDR1 MNHEY and CDR2 SVGAGI. Here the CDR3 reads CASGRDSNNEQFF. CDR3 nucleotide sequence: TGTGCCAGCGGACGGGACAGTAACAATGAGCAGTTCTTC.

This chain connects TRBV28 to TRBJ2-7; D uncertain. The CDR3 has 15 residues. The germline V gene has CDR1 MDHEN and CDR2 SYDVKM. V shed 3 bases and J shed 2 bases, with 14 bases lying between them. The DNA of the CDR3 is TGTGCCAGCAGTTTTTTGGGCGTAAACACCTACGAGCAGTACTTC. It translates to CASSFLGVNTYEQYF.

The sample holds a few counts of this clone. The chain links TRBV5-1 to TRBJ2-2; D might be TRBD1 (5 bases). CDR3 size: 15 residues. CDR1 is SGHRS, CDR2 YFSETQ, per germline. The V and J ends lost 2 bases and 3 bases respectively, with 11 bases between them. Written as DNA, the CDR3 is TGCGCCAGCAGCTTACTCAGGGTAGACACCGGGGAGCTGTTTTTT. It codes for CASSLLRVDTGELFF.

CDR3 sequence: CASSDQGSRGEQYV. For the CDR3, the DNA is TGTGCCAGCAGTGACCAGGGTTCCCGCGGGGAGCAGTACGTC. The chain is built from TRBV2 and TRBJ2-7, with D perhaps being TRBD1 or TRBD2 (5 bases each). CDR1 is SNHLY, CDR2 FYNNEI, per germline. There are 14 residues in the CDR3. The V end lost 3 bases, the J end lost 7 bases, and 16 bases lay between the germline ends.

The V gene is TRBV10-1, the J gene TRBJ2-7; 10 positions match TRBD2. CDR1 is WNHNN, CDR2 SYGVQD, per germline (reference sequence). This CDR3 is built from 13 residues. The trim removed 3 bases at V and 6 bases at J, leaving 2 bases unmatched. In DNA form, the CDR3 reads TGCGCCAGCAGTGACGGGACTAGCGCCGAGCAGTACTTC. It translates to CASSDGTSAEQYF.

This clone was seen only a few times. The chain is built from TRBV7-9 and TRBJ2-7; maybe TRBD1 (6 bases). Trimming left V 0 bases short and J 6 bases short, with 12 bases between. This CDR3 has 14 amino acids. Per germline, CDR1 SEHNR and CDR2 FQNEAQ (reference sequence). The CDR3, as DNA: TGTGCCAGCAGCTTAGCGAGGGGGTTTTCCGAGCAGTACGTC. Translation gives CASSLARGFSEQYV.

This clone occurred a few times. The CDR3 DNA sequence: TGTGCCAGCAGACGACAAATAGCGGGAGCGCAAGAGACCCAGTACTTC. Protein product: CASRRQIAGAQETQYF. The chain links TRBV6-6 to TRBJ2-5, with 9 bases matching TRBD2. Germline V gene lookup returns CDR1 MNHNY and CDR2 SVGAGI (reference sequence). With 6 bases clipped from V and 2 bases from J, the junction kept 10 bases outside the gene matches. The CDR3 runs 16 residues.

The chain links TRBV18 to TRBJ2-3; 13 bases align to TRBD2. CDR3 length: 20 residues. Losses at the gene ends were 6 bases for V and 8 bases for J; bases not matched to a gene: 23. The germline V gene encodes CDR1 KGHSH and CDR2 LQKENI. The CDR3 sequence: CASSITTTPAGTSGKSTQYF. The CDR3 nucleotides are TGTGCCAGCTCTATAACTACCACACCGGCCGGGACTAGCGGGAAGAGTACGCAGTATTTT.

In this sample, this clone turned up a few times. J is TRBJ1-1 and V is TRBV2, with TRBD1 identical over 8 bases. The CDR3 is made up of 13 amino acids. Germline V gene data show CDR1 as SNHLY and CDR2 as FYNNEI. V was clipped by 3 bases and J by 4 bases; unmatched bases: 1. The CDR3 DNA sequence: TGTGCCAGCAGTGATCAGGGGGCCACTGAAGCTTTCTTT. Protein: CASSDQGATEAFF.

This clone was seen only a few times. The V call is TRBV30, the J call TRBJ1-1, with a weak D call TRBD1 (5 bases). This CDR3 is built from 13 residues. The V and J ends lost 2 bases and 6 bases respectively, with 13 bases between them. Germline V gene data show CDR1 as GTSNPN and CDR2 as SVGIG (reference sequence). CDR3 sequence: CAWSRGGLAEAFF. The CDR3 nucleotides read TGTGCCTGGAGTCGTGGGGGGTTGGCTGAAGCTTTCTTT.

This clone was seen a few times. The chain couples TRBV6-5 to TRBJ2-1, with a possible D match to TRBD2 (5 bases). V gave up 5 bases and J gave up 5 bases, with 13 bases separating them. From germline, CDR1 is MNHEY and CDR2 SVGAGI. This CDR3 region has 14 residues. The CDR3 loop reads CASSLIEGDNEQFF. The CDR3 coding sequence is TGTGCCAGCAGTCTCATCGAGGGAGACAATGAGCAGTTCTTC.

V gene TRBV20-1 combines with J gene TRBJ2-1; D may be TRBD2 (6 bases). Germline loops: CDR1 DFQATT, CDR2 SNEGSKA (reference sequence). Trimming cost V 6 bases and J 8 bases, with 11 bases left between them. CDR3 size: 11 residues. The CDR3 DNA sequence: TGCAGTGCCACCGGGAGCTATGAGCAGTTCTTC. Its translation is CSATGSYEQFF.

This clone was found a few times. This chain links TRBV4-1 with TRBJ2-5; a possible D gene is TRBD1 (6 bases). The germline V and J ends were trimmed by 3 bases and 5 bases, with 13 bases remaining between them. Looked up from germline, CDR1 is MGHRA and CDR2 is YSYEKL. The CDR3 loop spans 14 amino acids. The CDR3 coding sequence is TGCGCCAGCAGCCATATCAGGGGACGGGAGACCCAGTACTTC. Translating it yields CASSHIRGRETQYF.